These 9 T cell receptor beta chains were all obtained from the same sample, sequenced in a study of blood T cell repertoires in COVID-19. The method was immunoSEQ multiplex PCR; TCRdb's version includes in-frame clones alone and lacks a portion of them. Here the sample spans 68,000 or so clones, 60% to 85% being singletons. Sequencing was done on a sample of peripheral blood. The receptor set was obtained from a human donor in a cohort sampled during active COVID-19.

The chain employs TRBV18 and TRBJ2-7, with D possibly being TRBD2 (6 bases). The V end was cut by 6 bases, the J end by 7 bases, with 19 bases between. The length of the CDR3 is 14 residues. The germline V gene has CDR1 KGHSH and CDR2 LQKENI. CDR3 residues: CASSAGGQKREQYF. The CDR3 nucleotides are TGTGCCAGCTCTGCCGGGGGTCAGAAAAGGGAGCAGTACTTC.

The rearrangement links TRBV5-1 to TRBJ2-1; the match to TRBD2 covers 12 bases. From germline, CDR1 is SGHRS and CDR2 YFSETQ. The trim removed 2 bases at V and 5 bases at J, leaving 11 bases unmatched. The CDR3 is made up of 18 amino acids. The CDR3, as DNA: TGCGCCAGCAGCTTTTTGGGGACGACTAGCGGGGGAGACAATGAGCAGTTCTTC. Its translation is CASSFLGTTSGGDNEQFF.

The rearrangement uses TRBV5-1 and TRBJ2-3, with a possible D match to TRBD1 (5 bases). V lost 3 bases and J lost 1, with 12 bases in between. The length of the CDR3 is 15 residues. Germline CDR1 is SGHRS and CDR2 is YFSETQ. This chain's CDR3 is CASSSSGFGTDTQYF. Here the CDR3 DNA reads TGCGCCAGCAGCTCATCAGGGTTCGGCACAGATACGCAGTATTTT.

The chain carries TRBV5-1 and TRBJ2-3; TRBD2 matches at 7 bases. Germline CDR1 and CDR2: SGHRS and YFSETQ. The length of the CDR3 is 16 residues. J was trimmed by 0 bases and V by 1 base; bases with no gene match: 5. The CDR3 region has the DNA TGCGCCAGCAGCTTGTATCTAGCGGAGAGCACAGATACGCAGTATTTT. Amino acids: CASSLYLAESTDTQYF.

V and J are TRBV7-2 and TRBJ2-6; D is undetermined. Trimming cost V 0 bases and J 2 bases, with 11 bases left between them. This CDR3 comprises 17 residues. Per the germline V gene, CDR1 is SGHTA and CDR2 is FQGNSA. CDR3 nucleotides: TGTGCCAGCAGCTTAGCCGGTGCGGTTGCTGGGGCCAACGTCCTGACTTTC. It codes for CASSLAGAVAGANVLTF.

CDR3 in amino acids: CASLHGSRTDTQYF. The CDR3, as DNA: TGTGCCTCCTTGCACGGGAGTAGGACAGATACGCAGTATTTT. The V gene is TRBV30, the J gene TRBJ2-3; D is perhaps TRBD2 (6 bases). Trimming left V 7 bases short and J 3 bases short, with 17 bases between. Germline V gives CDR1 GTSNPN, CDR2 SVGIG (reference sequence). The CDR3 has 14 residues.

The V gene is TRBV6-5, the J gene TRBJ1-5; the match to TRBD1 covers 11 bases. Germline V CDR1 and CDR2: MNHEY, SVGAGI. The ends lost 4 bases at V and 3 bases at J; junction bases unmatched: 5. The CDR3 extends over 16 amino acids. The CDR3 reads CASSFRTGGDNQPQHF. For the CDR3, the DNA is TGTGCCAGCAGTTTTAGGACAGGGGGCGACAATCAGCCCCAGCATTTT.

This chain connects TRBV3-1 (or the pseudogene TRBV3-2) to TRBJ2-1; possibly TRBD2 for D (6 bases). Germline CDR1 is LGHDT and CDR2 is YNNKEL (reference sequence). The length of the CDR3 is 16 residues. The V end lost 5 bases, the J end lost 0 bases, and 14 bases lay between the germline ends. The CDR3 protein is CASSNTGVNSYNEQFF. The CDR3 coding sequence is TGTGCCAGCAGCAACACGGGAGTGAACTCCTACAATGAGCAGTTCTTC.

V usage is TRBV3-1 (or the pseudogene TRBV3-2) and J usage is TRBJ2-1; 13 positions agree with TRBD2. Trimming took 5 bases from V and 7 from J; bases not matched to a gene: 5. Germline CDR1 LGHDT, CDR2 YNNKEL (reference sequence). CDR3 length: 15 amino acids. CDR3 DNA: TGTGCCAGCAGCTGGACTAGCGGGAGTTCTAATGAGCAGTTCTTC. Translation: CASSWTSGSSNEQFF.